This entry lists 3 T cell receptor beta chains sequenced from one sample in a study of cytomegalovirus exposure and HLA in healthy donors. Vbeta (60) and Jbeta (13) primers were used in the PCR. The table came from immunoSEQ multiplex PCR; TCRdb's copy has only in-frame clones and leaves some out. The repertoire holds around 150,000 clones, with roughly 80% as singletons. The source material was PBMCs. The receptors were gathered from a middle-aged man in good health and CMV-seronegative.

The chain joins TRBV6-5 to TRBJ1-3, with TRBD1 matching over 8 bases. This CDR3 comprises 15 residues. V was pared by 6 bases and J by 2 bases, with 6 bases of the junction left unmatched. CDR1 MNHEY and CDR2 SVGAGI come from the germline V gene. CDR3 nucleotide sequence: TGTGCCAGCAGGCGGGACAGGTACCCTGGAAACACCATATATTTT. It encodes CASRRDRYPGNTIYF.

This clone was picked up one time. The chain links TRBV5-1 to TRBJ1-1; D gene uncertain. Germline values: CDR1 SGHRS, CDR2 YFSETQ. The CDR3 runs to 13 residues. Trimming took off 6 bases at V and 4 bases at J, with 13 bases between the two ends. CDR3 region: CASTGVRGTEAFF. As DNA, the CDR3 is TGCGCCAGCACCGGGGTTCGTGGCACTGAAGCTTTCTTT. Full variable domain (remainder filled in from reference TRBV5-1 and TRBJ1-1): KAGVTQTPRYLIKTRGQQVTLSCSPISGHRSVSWYQQTPGQGLQFLFEYFSETQRNKGNFPGRFSGRQFSNSRSEMNVSTLELGDSALYLCASTGVRGTEAFFGQGTRLTVV.

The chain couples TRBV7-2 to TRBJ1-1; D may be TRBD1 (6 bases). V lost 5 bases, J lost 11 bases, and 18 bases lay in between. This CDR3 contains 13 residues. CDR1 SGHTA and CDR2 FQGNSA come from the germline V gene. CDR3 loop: CASSTRQFRGAFF. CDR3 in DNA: TGTGCCAGCAGCACCCGACAGTTTAGGGGGGCTTTCTTT.